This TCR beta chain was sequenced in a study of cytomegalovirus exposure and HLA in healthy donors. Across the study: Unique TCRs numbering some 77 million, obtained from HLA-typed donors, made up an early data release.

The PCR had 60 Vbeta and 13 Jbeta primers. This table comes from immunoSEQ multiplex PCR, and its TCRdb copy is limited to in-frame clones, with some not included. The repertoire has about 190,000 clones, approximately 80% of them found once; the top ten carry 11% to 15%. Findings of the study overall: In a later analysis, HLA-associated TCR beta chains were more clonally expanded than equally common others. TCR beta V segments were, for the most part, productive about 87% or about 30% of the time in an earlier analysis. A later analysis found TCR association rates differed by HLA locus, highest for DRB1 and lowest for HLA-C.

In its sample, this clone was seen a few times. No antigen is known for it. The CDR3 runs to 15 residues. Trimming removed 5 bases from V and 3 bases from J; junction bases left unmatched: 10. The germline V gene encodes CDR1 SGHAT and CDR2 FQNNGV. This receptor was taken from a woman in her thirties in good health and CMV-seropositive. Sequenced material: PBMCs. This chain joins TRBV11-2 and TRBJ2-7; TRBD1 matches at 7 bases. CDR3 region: CASSPWTGSYYEQYF. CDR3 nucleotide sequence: TGTGCCAGCAGCCCTTGGACAGGTTCCTACTACGAGCAGTACTTC.